This T cell receptor beta chain originates from a study of cytomegalovirus exposure and HLA in healthy donors. Findings and limits, study-wide: HLA allele associations emerged for about 16,000 TCR beta sequences in a later analysis, at 0.05 false discovery rate. While the bulk of TCR sequences proved rare, some public TCRs turned up in many donors.

CDR3 length: 18 residues. The V and J ends lost 4 bases and 1 base, in that order; junction bases with no gene match: 13. Germline CDR1 LGHNA, CDR2 YSLEER. 13 Jbeta primers and 60 Vbeta primers were used for the PCR. The method was immunoSEQ multiplex PCR; TCRdb's version includes in-frame clones alone and lacks a portion of them. The sample's table shows approximately 210,000 clones. With regard to this clone: Its target is unknown.

This clonotype was sampled from a woman younger than 45 in good health and CMV-seropositive. The sample comprised PBMCs. The chain combines TRBV4-3 with TRBJ1-1; TRBD1 matches at 9 bases. The CDR3: CASSRATGGIKENTEAFF. CDR3 nucleotide sequence: TGCGCCAGCAGCCGAGCAACAGGGGGCATCAAGGAGAACACTGAAGCTTTCTTT.